Presented here are 18 T cell receptor beta chains from one specimen sequenced in a study of blood T cell repertoires in COVID-19. Sequenced by immunoSEQ multiplex PCR; TCRdb stores in-frame clones only, minus some. The data show about 35,000 clones, roughly 75% seen once. The sample taken for sequencing was peripheral blood. Receptors originate from a man at least 80 years old with active or convalescent COVID-19.

This clone was found a few times. The CDR3 spells CASSVSQGGYGYTF. CDR3 in DNA: TGTGCCAGCAGCGTTTCACAGGGTGGCTATGGCTACACCTTC. V usage is TRBV2 and J usage is TRBJ1-2; D is perhaps TRBD1 (6 bases). This CDR3 contains 14 residues. V was shortened by 6 bases and J by 4 bases, with 15 bases between the two germline ends. From germline, CDR1 is SNHLY and CDR2 FYNNEI. Based on the CDR3 plus reference TRBV2 and TRBJ1-2, the full variable domain is EPEVTQTPSHQVTQMGQEVILRCVPISNHLYFYWYRQILGQKVEFLVSFYNNEISEKSEIFDDQFSVERPDGSNFTLKIRSTKLEDSAMYFCASSVSQGGYGYTFGSGTRLTVV.

This clone was seen only once. J is TRBJ1-5 and V is TRBV29-1; D might be TRBD1 (6 bases). The CDR3 runs 13 residues. Trimming cost V 6 bases and J 6 bases, with 15 bases left between them. Per germline, CDR1 SQVTM and CDR2 ANQGSEA. The CDR3 sequence is CSVWGGGGQPQHF. CDR3 sequence (DNA): TGCAGCGTCTGGGGGGGCGGGGGTCAGCCCCAGCATTTT.

This clone was counted only a few times. This chain joins TRBV4-2 and TRBJ2-7, with TRBD2 identical over 8 bases. This CDR3 has 17 residues. Looked up from germline, CDR1 is LGHNA and CDR2 is YNFKEQ. The ends lost 1 base at V and 3 bases at J; junction bases unmatched: 11. Written as DNA, the CDR3 is TGTGCCAGCAGCCAAGTTCAAACGGGAGGGATTTACTACGAGCAGTACTTC. It encodes CASSQVQTGGIYYEQYF.

Notes on this clone: This sample also contains other DNA sequences that code for the same CDR3. This rearrangement joins TRBV18 to TRBJ2-5; D is unclear. CDR1 is KGHSH and CDR2 is LQKENI in the germline V gene. Trimming removed 3 bases at V and 5 bases at J, with 7 bases between. The CDR3 length is 12 residues. The CDR3 DNA is TGTGCCAGCTCACCCGCCGGGGAGACCCAGTACTTC. Translating gives CASSPAGETQYF.

The rearrangement uses TRBV27 and TRBJ1-1; 9 nucleotides line up with TRBD1. The CDR3 has 14 amino acids. The germline CDR1 and CDR2 sequences are MNHEY and SMNVEV (reference sequence). Unmatched junction bases numbered 12, after V lost 6 bases and J lost 10 bases. CDR3 amino acids: CASSGTGGAGLAFF. CDR3 DNA sequence: TGTGCCAGCAGCGGAACAGGGGGCGCCGGTTTAGCTTTCTTT.

There are a few counts of this clone. The V and J genes are TRBV19 and TRBJ2-3, with TRBD2 matching 8 bases. The CDR3 consists of 14 residues. Trimming took 5 bases from V and 5 from J; bases not matched to a gene: 6. From germline, CDR1 is LNHDA and CDR2 SQIVND (reference sequence). CDR3 sequence (DNA): TGTGCCAGTAGTCTGCGGGGGGCGGGAGATACGCAGTATTTT. Translating it yields CASSLRGAGDTQYF.

V usage is TRBV28 and J usage is TRBJ2-7; perhaps TRBD2 as D (5 bases). V shed 6 bases and J shed 5 bases, with 17 bases lying between them. Germline values: CDR1 MDHEN, CDR2 SYDVKM. This CDR3 is built from 14 residues. Here the CDR3 reads CASRTTLKADEQYF. CDR3 bases: TGTGCCAGCAGGACCACCCTGAAAGCGGACGAGCAGTACTTC.

The CDR3 bases are TGCGCCAGCAGCCAAAACAGAGATACGCAGTATTTT. The encoded protein is CASSQNRDTQYF. The chain combines TRBV4-1 with TRBJ2-3; no clear D. Per the germline V gene, CDR1 is MGHRA and CDR2 is YSYEKL. The CDR3 has 12 amino acids. Between the trimmed V and J ends, which lost 2 bases and 5 bases, there was a span of 5 bases.

The V call is TRBV2, the J call TRBJ2-3; TRBD1 matches 10 bases. This CDR3 has 15 residues. Germline V lookup: CDR1 SNHLY, CDR2 FYNNEI. J lost 4 bases, V lost 4 bases, and 5 bases had no gene match. CDR3 nucleotides: TGTGCCAGCAGTGGGGACAGGGGATCGGCAGATACGCAGTATTTT. Protein: CASSGDRGSADTQYF.

The CDR3 loop is CASRTTGASNEKLFF. The CDR3 region has the DNA TGTGCCAGCAGAACTACAGGGGCATCTAATGAAAAACTGTTTTTT. This rearrangement joins TRBV28 to TRBJ1-4; 7 bases map to TRBD1. Germline V gives CDR1 MDHEN, CDR2 SYDVKM. This CDR3 is built from 15 residues. V shed 6 bases, J shed 3 bases, and the junction held 7 bases outside the gene matches.

This clone has just a few counts. The chain employs TRBV7-9 and TRBJ2-7; D might be TRBD1 (5 bases). V gave up 0 bases and J gave up 4 bases, with 7 bases separating them. CDR3 length: 13 residues. In germline, CDR1 is SEHNR, CDR2 FQNEAQ (reference sequence). Here the CDR3 reads CASSLAGEYEQYF. The CDR3 DNA is TGTGCCAGCAGCTTAGCAGGGGAATACGAGCAGTACTTC.

This clone was seen a few times. This chain joins TRBV10-3 and TRBJ2-1, with 8 bases lining up with TRBD2. The CDR3 is made up of 15 amino acids. Germline lookup yields CDR1 ENHRY and CDR2 SYGVKD. V lost 3 bases and J lost 6; bases outside the gene matches: 7. The CDR3 spells CAISDSTSAGNEQFF. The DNA of the CDR3 is TGTGCCATCAGTGATTCGACTAGCGCGGGCAATGAGCAGTTCTTC.

The chain has TRBV10-2 and TRBJ2-2, with 11 bases identical to TRBD2. This CDR3 has 14 amino acids. From germline, CDR1 is WSHSY and CDR2 SAAADI. Germline trimming cut 6 bases from V and 4 bases from J; bases unmatched to any gene: 1. The CDR3 loop is CASRTSGVTGELFF. CDR3 DNA: TGCGCCAGCAGGACTAGCGGGGTCACCGGGGAGCTGTTTTTT.

The chain has TRBV12-1 and TRBJ2-1; the table calls TRBD2, which could not be checked here. TRBV12-1 is a listed pseudogene. The CDR3 sequence is 15 residues long. CDR3 sequence (DNA): TGTGCCAGCAGGTTCCGGCTAGCAGTCTACAATGAGCAGTTCTTC. Protein sequence: CASRFRLAVYNEQFF.

V usage is TRBV28 and J usage is TRBJ2-5; D may be TRBD2 (6 bases). Trimming removed 6 bases from V and 4 bases from J, with 9 bases in between. CDR1 is MDHEN, CDR2 SYDVKM, per germline. This CDR3 region has 12 residues. CDR3 DNA sequence: TGTGCCAGCAGCCGGGAGCTAGAGACCCAGTACTTC. Translated, it gives CASSRELETQYF.

This chain links TRBV29-1 with TRBJ2-3; 9 bases are a match to TRBD1. The CDR3 totals 13 residues. J lost 3 bases, V lost 5 bases, and 3 bases had no gene match. The germline V gene has CDR1 SQVTM and CDR2 ANQGSEA. DNA for the CDR3: TGCAGCGTTCGGACAGGGGTGACAGATACGCAGTATTTT. This encodes CSVRTGVTDTQYF.

This clone was recorded a few times. The chain has TRBV10-1 and TRBJ2-3; 9 bases agree with TRBD1. V dropped 3 bases and J dropped 5; count of bases not matched to a gene: 6. The CDR3 is 15 amino acids. Germline V CDR1 and CDR2: WNHNN, SYGVQD (reference sequence). CDR3 DNA: TGCGCCAGCAGTGATCCCGGACAGGGGCGAGATACGCAGTATTTT. Translation gives CASSDPGQGRDTQYF.

This chain connects TRBV11-2 to TRBJ2-5; D is unclear. This CDR3 comprises 14 residues. The ends were cut back, 2 bases at V and 1 base at J, with 8 bases in the middle. In germline, CDR1 is SGHAT, CDR2 FQNNGV. The CDR3 nucleotides are TGTGCCAGCAGCTTAAAGCCTCCCCAAGAGACCCAGTACTTC. This sequence encodes CASSLKPPQETQYF.